This T cell receptor beta chain was documented in a study of blood T cell repertoires in COVID-19. The data were produced by immunoSEQ multiplex PCR, yet TCRdb's version contains in-frame clones alone and is incomplete. Altogether roughly 140,000 clones are present, 75% to 90% being singletons, with the ten largest covering 9.5% to 11%. Germline V lookup: CDR1 LGHDT, CDR2 YNNKEL (reference sequence). This CDR3 has 14 residues. Trimming took 1 base from V and 8 from J; bases not matched to a gene: 7. The sequence was collected from a woman aged 80 or over with acute or convalescent COVID-19. V and J are TRBV3-1 (or the pseudogene TRBV3-2) and TRBJ1-2; TRBD1 aligns across 7 bases. Material: peripheral blood. The CDR3 loop reads CASSQVGTDSGYTF. The CDR3 bases are TGTGCCAGCAGCCAAGTGGGGACAGACTCGGGCTACACCTTC.